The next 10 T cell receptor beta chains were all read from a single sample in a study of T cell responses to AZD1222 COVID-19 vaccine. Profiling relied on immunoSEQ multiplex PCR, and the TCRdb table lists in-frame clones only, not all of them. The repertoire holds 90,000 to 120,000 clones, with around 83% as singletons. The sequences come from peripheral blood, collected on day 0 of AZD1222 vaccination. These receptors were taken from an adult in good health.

CDR3 sequence (DNA): TGTGCCAGTAGTTTCGGACTTAGCAATCAGCCCCAGCATTTT. It encodes CASSFGLSNQPQHF. The rearrangement uses TRBV19 and TRBJ1-5; unclear D gene. V lost 5 bases, J lost 0 bases, and 8 bases lay in between. Germline-derived CDR1 and CDR2 are LNHDA and SQIVND (reference sequence). The CDR3 has 14 residues.

CDR3 amino acids: CATSRDITGNTGELFF. In DNA, the CDR3 is TGTGCCACCAGCAGAGATATAACGGGGAACACCGGGGAGCTGTTTTTT. The chain employs TRBV15 and TRBJ2-2; D is unclear. Germline V gene sequence: CDR1 LNHNV, CDR2 YYDKDF (reference sequence). V lost 0 bases and J lost 1, with 9 bases in between. The CDR3 sequence is 16 residues long.

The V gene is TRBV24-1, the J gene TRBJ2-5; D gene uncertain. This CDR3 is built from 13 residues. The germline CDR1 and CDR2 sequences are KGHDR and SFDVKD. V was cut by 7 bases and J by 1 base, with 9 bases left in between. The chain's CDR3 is CATSPSVQETQYF. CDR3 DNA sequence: TGTGCCACCAGCCCATCGGTCCAAGAGACCCAGTACTTC.

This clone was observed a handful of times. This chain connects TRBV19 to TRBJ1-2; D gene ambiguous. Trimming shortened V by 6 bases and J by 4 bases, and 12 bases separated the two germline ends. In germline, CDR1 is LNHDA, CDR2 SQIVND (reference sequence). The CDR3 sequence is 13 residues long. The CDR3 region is CASSLSVLYGYTF. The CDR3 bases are TGTGCCAGTAGCTTGTCCGTCCTCTATGGCTACACCTTC.

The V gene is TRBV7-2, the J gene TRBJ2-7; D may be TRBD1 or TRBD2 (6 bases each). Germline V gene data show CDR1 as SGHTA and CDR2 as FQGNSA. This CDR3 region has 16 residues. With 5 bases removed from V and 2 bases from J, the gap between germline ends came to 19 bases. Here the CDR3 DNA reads TGTGCCAGCAGCAGGGGGGTGATAGCGGCAACCTACGAGCAGTACTTC. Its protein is CASSRGVIAATYEQYF. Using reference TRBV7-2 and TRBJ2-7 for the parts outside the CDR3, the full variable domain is GAGVSQSPSNKVTEKGKDVELRCDPISGHTALYWYRQSLGQGLEFLIYFQGNSAPDKSGLPSDRFSAERTGGSVSTLTIQRTQQEDSAVYLCASSRGVIAATYEQYFGPGTRLTVT.

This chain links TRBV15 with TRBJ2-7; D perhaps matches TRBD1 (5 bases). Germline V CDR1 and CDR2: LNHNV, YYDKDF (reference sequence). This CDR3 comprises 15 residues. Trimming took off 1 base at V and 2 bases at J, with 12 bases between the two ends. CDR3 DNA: TGTGCCACCAGCAGAGTGACAGCGAAACCCTACGAGCAGTACTTC. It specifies CATSRVTAKPYEQYF.

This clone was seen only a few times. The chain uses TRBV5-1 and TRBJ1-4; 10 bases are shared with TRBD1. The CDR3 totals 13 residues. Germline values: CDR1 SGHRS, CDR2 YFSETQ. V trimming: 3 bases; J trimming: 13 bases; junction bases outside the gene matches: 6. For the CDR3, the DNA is TGCGCCAGCAGCTGGGGGACAGGGGATATACTGTTTTTT. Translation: CASSWGTGDILFF.

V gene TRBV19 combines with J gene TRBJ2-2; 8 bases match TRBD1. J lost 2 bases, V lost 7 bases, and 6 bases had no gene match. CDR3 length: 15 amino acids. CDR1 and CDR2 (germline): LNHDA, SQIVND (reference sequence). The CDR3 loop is CASTPDRANTGELFF. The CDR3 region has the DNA TGTGCCAGTACCCCGGACAGGGCAAACACCGGGGAGCTGTTTTTT.

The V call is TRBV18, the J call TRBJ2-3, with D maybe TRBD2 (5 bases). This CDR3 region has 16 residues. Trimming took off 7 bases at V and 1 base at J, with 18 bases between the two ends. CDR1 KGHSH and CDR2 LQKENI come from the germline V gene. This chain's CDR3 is CASYTFSGAGTDTQYF. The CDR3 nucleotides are TGTGCCAGCTATACGTTCTCAGGAGCGGGCACAGATACGCAGTATTTT.

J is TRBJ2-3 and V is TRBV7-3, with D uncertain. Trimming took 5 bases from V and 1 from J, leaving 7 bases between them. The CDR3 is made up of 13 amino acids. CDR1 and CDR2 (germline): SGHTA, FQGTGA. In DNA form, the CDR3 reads TGTGCCAGCAGCGCTATAGGCACAGATACGCAGTATTTT. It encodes CASSAIGTDTQYF. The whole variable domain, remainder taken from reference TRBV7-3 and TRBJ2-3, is GAGVSQTPSNKVTEKGKYVELRCDPISGHTALYWYRQSLGQGPEFLIYFQGTGAADDSGLPNDRFFAVRPEGSVSTLKIQRTERGDSAVYLCASSAIGTDTQYFGPGTRLTVL.